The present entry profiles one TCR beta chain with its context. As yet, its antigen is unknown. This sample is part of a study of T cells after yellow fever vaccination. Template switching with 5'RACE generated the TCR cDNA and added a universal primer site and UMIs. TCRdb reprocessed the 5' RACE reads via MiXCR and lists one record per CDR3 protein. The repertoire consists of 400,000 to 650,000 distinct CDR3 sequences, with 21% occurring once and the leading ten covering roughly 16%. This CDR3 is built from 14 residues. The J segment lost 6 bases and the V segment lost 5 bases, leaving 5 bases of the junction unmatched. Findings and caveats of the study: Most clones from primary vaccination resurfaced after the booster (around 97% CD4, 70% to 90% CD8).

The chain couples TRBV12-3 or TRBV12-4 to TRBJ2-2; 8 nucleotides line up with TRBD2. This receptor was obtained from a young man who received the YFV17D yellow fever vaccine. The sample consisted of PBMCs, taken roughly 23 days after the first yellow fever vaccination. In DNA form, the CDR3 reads TGTGCCAGCAGTCCGGGACTAGGACCCGGGGAGCTGTTTTTT. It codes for CASSPGLGPGELFF.